The entry below gives a single T cell receptor (beta chain) sequence along with its context. The target antigen is unknown. These data come from a study of shared clonotypes between healthy human individuals. Study-level background: The study drew on two women and three men aged 18 to 49 as donors. CD8 memory received one plate per donor, CD8 naive two, CD4 memory three and CD4 naive three. Points from the study as a whole: Shared clonotypes across all four donors exceeded non-shared ones in generation probability.

Each sorted subset replicate got 200 ng genomic DNA, tens of thousands of genomes. This table comes from immunoSEQ multiplex PCR, and its TCRdb copy is limited to in-frame clones, with some not included. The table has more than 2,000,000 clones, approximately 93% seen once. The source is a man aged 18 to 29 in good health. Some clones in this sample may be carry-over from other donors' samples. The sample was naive CD4+ T cells from PBMCs. Subset indicated: CD45RA+ positively selected.

The CDR3 region has the DNA TGTGCCAGCAGCTTAACAGGTCCGAACACTGAAGCTTTCTTT. Translation: CASSLTGPNTEAFF. This sequence joins TRBV11-2 and TRBJ1-1; D is perhaps TRBD1 (5 bases). The germline CDR1 and CDR2 sequences are SGHAT and FQNNGV. The CDR3 length is 14 residues. The ends were cut back, 2 bases at V and 1 base at J, with 8 bases in the middle. The variable domain in full, completed from reference TRBV11-2 and TRBJ1-1, reads EAGVAQSPRYKIIEKRQSVAFWCNPISGHATLYWYQQILGQGPKLLIQFQNNGVVDDSQLPKDRFSAERLKGVDSTLKIQPAKLEDSAVYLCASSLTGPNTEAFFGQGTRLTVV.